The 21 T cell receptor beta chains below were found in one sample sequenced in a study of T cells in Graves' hyperthyroidism and ophthalmopathy. What was amplified from RNA transcripts were TCR beta CDR3 regions. Researchers ran a first-round RT-PCR on the TCR CDR3 using the HTBI primer set. TCRdb re-analysed the multiplex PCR reads in MiXCR, keeping a single row per CDR3 protein. The repertoire holds fewer than 450,000 distinct CDR3 sequences, with 11% to 15% as singletons. Specimen: blood. Receptors were obtained from a man aged 50 to 60 with Graves' ophthalmopathy.

Details on this clonotype: One base away lies a much larger clone, so this may be a sequencing read error. CDR3 sequence: CASSTRRDSTEAFF. CDR3 sequence (DNA): TGTGCCAGTAGTACCCGCCGGGACAGCACTGAAGCTTTCTTT. This chain joins TRBV19 and TRBJ1-1, with 7 bases identical to TRBD1. Germline trimming cut 4 bases from V and 4 bases from J; bases unmatched to any gene: 6. CDR1 and CDR2 from the germline V gene are LNHDA and SQIVND (reference sequence). This CDR3 region has 14 residues.

This clonotype was seen at least ten times. V usage is TRBV11-3 and J usage is TRBJ2-1, with D perhaps matching TRBD1 or TRBD2 (6 bases each). Germline V gives CDR1 SGHNT, CDR2 YENEEA. Deletions cut 5 bases from V and 3 bases from J, with 17 bases between. The CDR3 spans 16 residues. The DNA of the CDR3 is TGTGCCAGCAGCCCGTCGGGGGCGGGTTACTACAATGAGCAGTTCTTC. Translation: CASSPSGAGYYNEQFF.

In its sample, this clonotype was seen many times. The chain joins TRBV6-2 or TRBV6-3 to TRBJ2-1; 11 bases agree with TRBD2. The CDR3 is 21 amino acids. Germline CDR1 MNHEY, CDR2 SVGEGT. V lost 5 bases and J lost 0; bases outside the gene matches: 18. The CDR3, as DNA: TGTGCCAGCAGTCTCCCCAGGGCTAGCGGGAGGACACGCAGCTCCTACAATGAGCAGTTCTTC. This sequence encodes CASSLPRASGRTRSSYNEQFF.

On this clonotype: A much larger clone is a single base away; this may be a read error. The chain joins TRBV3-1 to TRBJ2-5; TRBD2 matches at 7 bases. Per germline, CDR1 LGHDT and CDR2 YNNKEL (reference sequence). The CDR3 consists of 17 residues. The CDR3 DNA follows: TGTGCCAGCAGCCAACCTCCTCCTAGCGGAAACCAAGAGACCCGGTACTTC. Protein sequence: CASSQPPPSGNQETRYF.

This clonotype was counted many times. The chain is built from TRBV20-1 and TRBJ2-7; TRBD1 is a possible D gene (5 bases). The length of the CDR3 is 13 residues. V was shortened by 3 bases and J by 2 bases, with 11 bases between the two germline ends. Germline CDR1 DFQATT, CDR2 SNEGSKA (reference sequence). The DNA of the CDR3 is TGCAGTGCTAGTCAGGGAACAACCTACGAGCAGTACTTC. This codes for CSASQGTTYEQYF.

This clonotype was observed many times. V and J are TRBV28 and TRBJ2-5; D ambiguous. Germline assignment: CDR1 MDHEN and CDR2 SYDVKM. The CDR3 spans 15 residues. Trimming left V 2 bases short and J 5 bases short, with 15 bases between. CDR3 sequence (DNA): TGTGCCAGCAGTTTAGTAGGGCAGCTTGGGGAGACCCAGTACTTC. It specifies CASSLVGQLGETQYF.

This clonotype showed up many times. This rearrangement joins TRBV7-8 to TRBJ2-7; D is undetermined. Germline values: CDR1 SGHVS, CDR2 FQNEAQ. CDR3 length: 12 residues. The V end was cut by 2 bases, the J end by 3 bases, with 5 bases between. The CDR3 nucleotides read TGTGCCAGCAGCTTAATCCACTACGAGCAGTACTTC. It specifies CASSLIHYEQYF.

In its sample, this clonotype was seen many times. This chain's CDR3 is CASSLERGTNYGYTF. The CDR3 coding sequence is TGTGCCAGCAGCTTAGAAAGAGGGACGAACTATGGCTACACCTTC. The chain recombines TRBV11-2 with TRBJ1-2; TRBD1 is a possible D gene (5 bases). Trimming removed 0 bases from V and 2 bases from J, with 10 bases in between. Germline values: CDR1 SGHAT, CDR2 FQNNGV. CDR3 length: 15 amino acids.

This clonotype was seen at least ten times. The rearrangement uses TRBV6-1 and TRBJ2-6, with no clear D. V lost 7 bases to trimming and J lost 0 bases, with 13 bases between them. The germline V gene encodes CDR1 MNHNS and CDR2 SASEGT. The CDR3 has 16 amino acids. The CDR3 loop reads CASIIGPTSGANVLTF. The CDR3 DNA reads as TGTGCCAGCATTATCGGACCGACCTCTGGGGCCAACGTCCTGACTTTC.

The sample holds many counts of this clonotype. The chain joins TRBV15 to TRBJ2-3; TRBD1 is a possible D gene (5 bases). V gave up 0 bases and J gave up 10 bases, with 17 bases separating them. Germline assignment: CDR1 LNHNV and CDR2 YYDKDF (reference sequence). This CDR3 spans 15 amino acids. As DNA, the CDR3 is TGTGCCACCAGCAGAGATGACGCAGGGAAAATTCCGCAGTATTTT. This sequence encodes CATSRDDAGKIPQYF.

This clonotype was observed many times. V and J are TRBV6-5 and TRBJ1-1; D not resolved. Germline values: CDR1 MNHEY, CDR2 SVGAGI. There are 13 residues in the CDR3. V was clipped by 0 bases and J by 3 bases, with 5 bases between them. The CDR3 region has the DNA TGTGCCAGCAGTTACTCTCTGTACACTGAAGCTTTCTTT. Translated: CASSYSLYTEAFF.

This clonotype was seen repeatedly, ten times or more. The rearrangement uses TRBV5-5 and TRBJ2-2; D call uncertain. Trimming cost V 3 bases and J 3 bases, with 3 bases left between them. Germline V lookup: CDR1 SGHKS, CDR2 YYEKEE (reference sequence). There are 12 residues in the CDR3. Here the CDR3 reads CASSSYTGELFF. The CDR3 region has the DNA TGTGCCAGCAGCTCTTACACCGGGGAGCTGTTTTTT.

This clonotype was counted many times. The chain has TRBV6-1 and TRBJ2-3; the D gene is possibly TRBD1 (5 bases). Per the germline V gene, CDR1 is MNHNS and CDR2 is SASEGT. Trimming removed 3 bases at V and 3 bases at J, with 10 bases between. The CDR3 runs 14 residues. The CDR3, as DNA: TGTGCCAGCAGTGAGTCAGGGCTGACAGATACGCAGTATTTT. This sequence encodes CASSESGLTDTQYF.

Remarks on this clonotype: The junction departs from the called germline gene at one end, perhaps through a read error. The chain joins TRBV11-1 to TRBJ2-7, with D possibly TRBD1 on 5 matching bases. The CDR3 totals 13 residues. Germline CDR1 is SGHAT and CDR2 is FQDESV (reference sequence). CDR3 DNA sequence: TGTGCCAGCAGTTCACCTCGGACGCAAGCTAGGGGCTTC. This translates into CASSSPRTQARGF.

The chain is built from TRBV9 and TRBJ2-7, with D unresolved. This CDR3 has 12 amino acids. Germline loops: CDR1 SGDLS, CDR2 YYNGEE. Between the trimmed V and J ends, which lost 3 bases and 6 bases, there was a span of 10 bases. CDR3 bases: TGTGCCAGCAGCGCTGATACTGGCGAGCAGTACTTC. Encoded protein: CASSADTGEQYF.

The rearrangement joins TRBV6-1 to TRBJ2-7; TRBD1 agrees at 8 bases. J gave up 0 bases and V 5 bases, and 3 bases lay outside the gene matches. Germline V gene data show CDR1 as MNHNS and CDR2 as SASEGT. CDR3 size: 14 residues. CDR3 amino acids: CASSRTGISYEQYF. DNA for the CDR3: TGTGCCAGCAGTCGGACAGGGATCTCCTACGAGCAGTACTTC.

The sample holds a few counts of this clonotype. V is TRBV5-5 and J is TRBJ2-3; 8 nucleotides match TRBD2. Germline V gene sequence: CDR1 SGHKS, CDR2 YYEKEE (reference sequence). There are 15 residues in the CDR3. The trim removed 0 bases at V and 4 bases at J, leaving 4 bases unmatched. The CDR3 loop is CASSLAGTRSDTQYF. Here the CDR3 DNA reads TGTGCCAGCAGCTTGGCCGGGACTAGGTCAGATACGCAGTATTTT.

This clonotype was observed many times. The chain employs TRBV27 and TRBJ1-5; D is ambiguous. Germline assignment: CDR1 MNHEY and CDR2 SMNVEV (reference sequence). This CDR3 is 13 amino acids long. V gave up 5 bases and J gave up 4 bases, with 9 bases separating them. CDR3: CASSPTRNQPQHF. CDR3 sequence (DNA): TGTGCCAGCAGTCCCACACGAAATCAGCCCCAGCATTTT.

This clonotype showed up many times. This chain uses TRBV30 with TRBJ2-7; TRBD2 matches at 7 bases. The CDR3 extends over 13 amino acids. The V gene end was trimmed by 2 bases and the J gene end by 8 bases; junction bases not matched to a gene: 9. Per the germline V gene, CDR1 is GTSNPN and CDR2 is SVGIG (reference sequence). The CDR3 reads CAWSPRASGKQYF. DNA for the CDR3: TGTGCCTGGAGTCCCCGGGCTAGCGGCAAGCAGTACTTC. Using reference TRBV30 and TRBJ2-7 for the parts outside the CDR3, the full variable domain is SQTIHQWPATLVQPVGSPLSLECTVEGTSNPNLYWYRQAAGRGLQLLFYSVGIGQISSEVPQNLSASRPQDRQFILSSKKLLLSDSGFYLCAWSPRASGKQYFGPGTRLTVT.

This clonotype was detected many times. The J gene is TRBJ2-3, the V gene TRBV20-1, with 7 bases fitting TRBD1. The CDR3 spans 14 residues. Germline V gene lookup returns CDR1 DFQATT and CDR2 SNEGSKA (reference sequence). V shed 4 bases, J shed 3 bases, and the junction held 7 bases outside the gene matches. CDR3 sequence: CSAIRDSRTDTQYF. The CDR3 DNA follows: TGCAGTGCTATCCGGGACAGCCGAACAGATACGCAGTATTTT.

The chain employs TRBV27 and TRBJ1-2; 8 bases line up with TRBD1. Germline trimming cut 5 bases from V and 5 bases from J; bases unmatched to any gene: 10. Germline lookup yields CDR1 MNHEY and CDR2 SMNVEV (reference sequence). The CDR3 has 15 residues. CDR3 protein: CASSPTPGQAYGYTF. The DNA of the CDR3 is TGTGCCAGCAGTCCCACCCCGGGACAGGCATATGGCTACACCTTC.